The 16 T cell receptor beta chains presented below share a single source sample, sequenced in a study of regulatory T cells in long-lasting Graves disease. Combining iRepertoire HTBI primers with Arm-PCR of CDR3 regions, the authors built TCR beta libraries. TCRdb reprocessed the multiplex PCR reads via MiXCR and lists one record per CDR3 protein. Of about 210,000 distinct CDR3 sequences in the sample, roughly 19% were seen once. The time point denotes: newly diagnosed GD, antithyroid drugs for less than 3 months. Making the TCR library involved RNA that had been extracted from PBMCs. These data were also reused for a study on T cells in Graves' hyperthyroidism and ophthalmopathy.

The sample in question was peripheral blood mononuclear cells (PBMCs), obtained at new diagnosis, from a patient treated with antithyroid drugs. The receptors shown here come from a woman aged 30 to 39 with Graves disease.

On this clonotype: A far larger clone is off by one base, so a read error is likely. J is TRBJ2-3 and V is TRBV5-1; either TRBD1 or TRBD2 may supply D (6 bases each). This CDR3 is built from 12 residues. Germline-derived CDR1 and CDR2 are SGHRS and YFSETQ. CDR3 loop: CASSLGGKEAIF. CDR3 nucleotide sequence: TGCGCCAGCAGCTTAGGGGGGAAGGAAGCTATCTTT.

This clonotype came up many times. The genes are TRBV7-3 and TRBJ2-3, with 11 positions matching TRBD2. V gave up 0 bases and J gave up 3 bases; unmatched junction bases: 14. Germline CDR1 is SGHTA and CDR2 is FQGTGA. The CDR3 totals 20 residues. The CDR3 sequence: CASSLTRPRASGGWTDTQYF. The CDR3 bases are TGTGCCAGCAGCTTAACTCGCCCTAGGGCTAGCGGGGGGTGGACAGATACGCAGTATTTT.

This clonotype has a count of ten or more. V and J are TRBV20-1 and TRBJ2-7, with 7 nucleotides matching TRBD1. The V segment lost 7 bases and the J segment 2 bases; nucleotides outside the gene matches: 5. Germline values: CDR1 DFQATT, CDR2 SNEGSKA (reference sequence). The CDR3 runs 12 residues. The CDR3 nucleotides are TGCAGTGGCAGGGGGTCCACCTACGAGCAGTACTTC. Protein: CSGRGSTYEQYF.

A few counts support this clonotype. This chain links TRBV6-4 with TRBJ2-1; 12 bases align to TRBD2. V dropped 5 bases and J dropped 5; count of bases not matched to a gene: 7. From germline, CDR1 is MRHNA and CDR2 SNTAGT. The CDR3 spans 16 residues. For the CDR3, the DNA is TGTGCCAGCAGTTTACCACTAGCGGGGGGCGACAATGAGCAGTTCTTC. Amino acid sequence: CASSLPLAGGDNEQFF.

This clonotype has at least ten counts. The chain links TRBV5-1 to TRBJ2-7; D gene uncertain. Germline CDR1 SGHRS, CDR2 YFSETQ. V gave up 3 bases and J gave up 7 bases, with 11 bases separating them. This CDR3 contains 12 residues. CDR3 region: CASSSTLREQYF. CDR3 coding DNA: TGCGCCAGCAGCTCTACCCTCCGGGAGCAGTACTTC.

This clonotype was seen at least ten times. The chain has TRBV30 and TRBJ1-2, with D possibly matching TRBD1 (5 bases). Trimming pared 3 bases from V and 8 bases from J, leaving 13 bases between. Germline V gives CDR1 GTSNPN, CDR2 SVGIG (reference sequence). This CDR3 is built from 12 residues. The CDR3 DNA follows: TGTGCCTGGAGCCGGGACCCTCTAGGCTACACCTTC. Its translation is CAWSRDPLGYTF.

This clonotype appeared many times. V and J are TRBV19 and TRBJ1-5, with D perhaps TRBD1 (6 bases). The germline CDR1 and CDR2 sequences are LNHDA and SQIVND (reference sequence). This CDR3 comprises 18 residues. Deletions cut 5 bases from V and 0 bases from J, with 20 bases between. The CDR3 is CASSSDRITLYSNQPQHF. Written as DNA, the CDR3 is TGTGCCAGTAGTTCAGACAGGATTACGTTGTATAGCAATCAGCCCCAGCATTTT.

In its sample, this clonotype was seen many times. A single base separates this from a much larger clone, so it may be a read error. The CDR3 protein is CASSRYRQPTNKKLFF. The CDR3 bases are TGTGCCAGCAGTAGGTATCGACAGCCAACTAATAAAAAACTGTTTTTT. The chain uses TRBV28 and TRBJ1-4; tentative D call: TRBD1 (5 bases). Germline CDR1 and CDR2: MDHEN and SYDVKM. CDR3 length equals 16 residues.

With regard to this clonotype: A much larger clone lies one base from this, so it may be a read error. The chain combines TRBV6-2 or TRBV6-3 with TRBJ2-7; D call uncertain. The CDR3 has 13 amino acids. Germline values: CDR1 MNHEY, CDR2 SVGEGT. The CDR3 spells CASSERNPYEQHF. In DNA, the CDR3 is TGTGCCAGCAGTGAACGAAACCCCTACGAGCAGCACTTC.

This clonotype was recorded at least ten times. This chain uses TRBV13 with TRBJ2-3; TRBD2 aligns across 8 bases. Trimming cost V 7 bases and J 10 bases; bases outside gene matches: 4. Germline CDR1 PRHDT, CDR2 FYEKMQ (reference sequence). This CDR3 is built from 11 residues. The CDR3 sequence: CASKAGVPQYF. CDR3 nucleotides: TGTGCCAGCAAAGCGGGGGTTCCGCAGTATTTT.

This clonotype was seen many times. The chain is built from TRBV18 and TRBJ1-6; the D is unclear. CDR3 size: 14 residues. V was shortened by 3 bases and J by 5 bases, with 8 bases between the two germline ends. Looked up from germline, CDR1 is KGHSH and CDR2 is LQKENI. The CDR3 region has the DNA TGTGCCAGCTCACCGAAGGCAAATAATTCACCCCTCCACTTT. It yields the protein CASSPKANNSPLHF.

This clonotype was seen a handful of times. The chain employs TRBV29-1 and TRBJ2-2, with TRBD2 matching 10 bases. Trimming at V came to 5 bases and at J to 7 bases, leaving 7 bases not matched to a gene. The CDR3 spans 14 residues. Per the germline V gene, CDR1 is SQVTM and CDR2 is ANQGSEA. CDR3 in amino acids: CSVNPSGGGGELFF. Written as DNA, the CDR3 is TGCAGCGTTAATCCTAGCGGGGGAGGCGGGGAGCTGTTTTTT.

This clonotype was observed many times. A much bigger clone sits one base away, suggesting this may be a read error. The CDR3 DNA reads TGTGCCAGCAGCCCGCCAGGGGATCAGCCCCAGCATTTT. It translates to CASSPPGDQPQHF. The rearrangement uses TRBV28 and TRBJ1-5, with D tentatively TRBD1 (6 bases). Trimming stripped 6 bases from V and 5 bases from J, with 11 bases between. CDR3 length: 13 residues. Germline CDR1 MDHEN, CDR2 SYDVKM.

The chain carries TRBV20-1 and TRBJ2-2; D possibly matches TRBD1 or TRBD2 (5 bases each). The CDR3 is 15 residues long. V was pared by 5 bases and J by 5 bases, with 18 bases between. Looked up from germline, CDR1 is DFQATT and CDR2 is SNEGSKA (reference sequence). The CDR3 DNA reads as TGCAGTGCTCCCGGCCGAGGGGTTAAAACCGGGGAGCTGTTTTTT. The encoded protein is CSAPGRGVKTGELFF.

This clonotype occurred a few times. This rearrangement joins TRBV28 to TRBJ1-6; possibly TRBD1 for D (6 bases). Germline V gene lookup returns CDR1 MDHEN and CDR2 SYDVKM. The CDR3 has 14 residues. Trimming stripped 8 bases from V and 9 bases from J, with 17 bases between. The CDR3 DNA follows: TGTGCCAGCTCTCTAGTACAGGGAAGTTCACCCCTCCACTTT. This gives the protein CASSLVQGSSPLHF. Full variable domain (outside the CDR3, taken from reference TRBV28 and TRBJ1-6): DVKVTQSSRYLVKRTGEKVFLECVQDMDHENMFWYRQDPGLGLRLIYFSYDVKMKEKGDIPEGYSVSREKKERFSLILESASTNQTSMYLCASSLVQGSSPLHFGNGTRLTVT.

This clonotype appeared many times. CDR3 sequence reads: CASSQRGQLYTIYF. The CDR3 region has the DNA TGTGCCAGCAGCCAGAGAGGACAGTTGTACACCATATATTTT. This rearrangement joins TRBV3-1 to TRBJ1-3; a weak D match, TRBD1 (6 bases). The CDR3 contains 14 residues. Germline assignment: CDR1 LGHDT and CDR2 YNNKEL (reference sequence). With 3 bases removed from V and 8 bases from J, the gap between germline ends came to 14 bases.